This is a list of T cell receptor beta chains from one sample in a study of T-cell reconstitution after alpha-beta-depleted transplantation in children. TCRdb processed the PCR reads anew with MiXCR; each CDR3 protein has one entry. This repertoire shows hundreds of thousands of distinct CDR3 sequences, roughly 17% found once; its top ten account for 1.1%. This material consisted of PBMCs from the stem cell graft donor, taken from the stem cell graft. The origin of the receptors is a human donor who donated a stem cell graft to a child with acute myeloid leukemia. The conserved cysteine and the conserved F or W are not part of the CDR3 here. Each record gives: J gene, V gene, CDR3 protein.

J gene: TRBJ1-1; V gene: TRBV20-1; CDR3 protein: SARNFEEAF
J gene: TRBJ1-2; V gene: TRBV20-1; CDR3 protein: SARLGPGHGYT
J gene: TRBJ1-6; V gene: TRBV5-6; CDR3 protein: ASSFPGTNSPLH
J gene: TRBJ2-3; V gene: TRBV5-5; CDR3 protein: ASSLSTTPSTDTQY
J gene: TRBJ2-1; V gene: TRBV29-1; CDR3 protein: SVGETEQF
J gene: TRBJ2-7; V gene: TRBV20-1; CDR3 protein: SARRGQPYEQY
J gene: TRBJ2-3; V gene: TRBV20-1; CDR3 protein: SAYLAGGTRDTQY
J gene: TRBJ1-1; V gene: TRBV5-5; CDR3 protein: ASSPRALNTEAF
J gene: TRBJ2-1; V gene: TRBV20-1; CDR3 protein: SARDSGGVSSYNEQF
J gene: TRBJ2-3; V gene: TRBV20-1; CDR3 protein: SARTPDRGGTDTQY
J gene: TRBJ1-4; V gene: TRBV12-2; CDR3 protein: ASRLACIEVRSYEKLF
J gene: TRBJ1-4; V gene: TRBV20-1; CDR3 protein: SARFPTGGGDEKLF
J gene: TRBJ2-3; V gene: TRBV7-3; CDR3 protein: ASSSQQVDTQY
J gene: TRBJ2-1; V gene: TRBV5-1; CDR3 protein: ASSSRLAGGNEQF
J gene: TRBJ2-7; V gene: TRBV20-1; CDR3 protein: SGTGSAYEQY
J gene: TRBJ2-7; V gene: TRBV20-1; CDR3 protein: SARFPGQGSYEQY
J gene: TRBJ1-4; V gene: TRBV5-6; CDR3 protein: ASSESGREKLF
J gene: TRBJ2-3; V gene: TRBV25-1; CDR3 protein: ASSEQRGGSGTDTQY
J gene: TRBJ1-1; V gene: TRBV20-1; CDR3 protein: SARVAGITEAF
J gene: TRBJ1-1; V gene: TRBV20-1; CDR3 protein: SARGGQLVRTEAF
J gene: TRBJ2-7; V gene: TRBV27; CDR3 protein: ASSFRRGGRGEQY
J gene: TRBJ2-7; V gene: TRBV6-4; CDR3 protein: ASRSWEQY
J gene: TRBJ2-5; V gene: TRBV20-1; CDR3 protein: SARSREETQY